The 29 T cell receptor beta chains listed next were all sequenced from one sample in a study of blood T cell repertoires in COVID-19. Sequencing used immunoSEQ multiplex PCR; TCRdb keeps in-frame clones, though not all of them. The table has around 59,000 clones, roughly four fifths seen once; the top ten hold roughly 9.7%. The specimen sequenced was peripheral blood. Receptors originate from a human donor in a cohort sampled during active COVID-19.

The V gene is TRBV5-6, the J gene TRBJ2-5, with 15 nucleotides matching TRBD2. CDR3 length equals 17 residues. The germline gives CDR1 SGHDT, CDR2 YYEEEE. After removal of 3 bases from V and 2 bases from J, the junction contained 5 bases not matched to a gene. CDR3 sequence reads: CASSSGLAGGSQETQYF. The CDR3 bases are TGTGCCAGCAGCTCGGGACTAGCGGGAGGTTCGCAAGAGACCCAGTACTTC.

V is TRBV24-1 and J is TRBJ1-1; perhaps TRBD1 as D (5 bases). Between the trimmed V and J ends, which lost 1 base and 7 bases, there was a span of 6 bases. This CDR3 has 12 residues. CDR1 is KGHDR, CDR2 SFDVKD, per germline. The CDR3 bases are TGTGCCACCAGTGATTTAGGGGATGAAGCTTTCTTT. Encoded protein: CATSDLGDEAFF.

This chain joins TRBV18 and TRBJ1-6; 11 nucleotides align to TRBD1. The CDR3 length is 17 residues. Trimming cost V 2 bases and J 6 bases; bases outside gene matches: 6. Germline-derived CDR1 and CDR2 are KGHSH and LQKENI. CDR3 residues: CASSPGDRGNINSPLHF. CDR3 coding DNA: TGTGCCAGCTCACCAGGGGACAGGGGGAACATTAATTCACCCCTCCACTTT. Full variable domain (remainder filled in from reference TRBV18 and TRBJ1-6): NAGVMQNPRHLVRRRGQEARLRCSPMKGHSHVYWYRQLPEEGLKFMVYLQKENIIDESGMPKERFSAEFPKEGPSILRIQQVVRGDSAAYFCASSPGDRGNINSPLHFGNGTRLTVT.

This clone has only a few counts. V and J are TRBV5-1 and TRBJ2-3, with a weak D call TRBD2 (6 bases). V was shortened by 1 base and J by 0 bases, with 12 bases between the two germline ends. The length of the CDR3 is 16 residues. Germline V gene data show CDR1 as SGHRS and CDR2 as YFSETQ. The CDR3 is CASSLQGLPSTDTQYF. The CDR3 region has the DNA TGCGCCAGCAGCTTGCAGGGACTCCCTAGCACAGATACGCAGTATTTT.

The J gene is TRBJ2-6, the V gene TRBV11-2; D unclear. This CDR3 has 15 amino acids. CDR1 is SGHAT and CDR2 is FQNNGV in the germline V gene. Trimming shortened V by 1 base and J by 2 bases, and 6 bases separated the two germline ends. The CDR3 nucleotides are TGTGCCAGCAGCTTAGCTGGCACTGGGGCCAACGTCCTGACTTTC. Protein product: CASSLAGTGANVLTF.

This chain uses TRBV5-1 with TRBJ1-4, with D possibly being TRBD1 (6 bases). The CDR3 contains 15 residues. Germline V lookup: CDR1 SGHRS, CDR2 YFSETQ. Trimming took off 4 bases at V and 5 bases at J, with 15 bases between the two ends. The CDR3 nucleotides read TGCGCCAGCAGCGGGTCGACAGGCCGGAATGAAAAACTGTTTTTT. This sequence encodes CASSGSTGRNEKLFF.

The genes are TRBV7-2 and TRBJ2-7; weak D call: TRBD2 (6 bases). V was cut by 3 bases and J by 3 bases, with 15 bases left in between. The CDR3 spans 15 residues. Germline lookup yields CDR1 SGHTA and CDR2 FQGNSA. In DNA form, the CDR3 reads TGTGCCAGCAGCTTCCCCTCCGGGAGTCGCTACGAGCAGTACTTC. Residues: CASSFPSGSRYEQYF.

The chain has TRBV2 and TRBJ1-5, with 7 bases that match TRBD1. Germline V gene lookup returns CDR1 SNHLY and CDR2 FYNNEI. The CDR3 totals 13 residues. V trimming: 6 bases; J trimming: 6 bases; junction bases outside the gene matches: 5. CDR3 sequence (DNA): TGTGCCAGCAGCCGACAGGGCGGTCAGCCCCAGCATTTT. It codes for CASSRQGGQPQHF. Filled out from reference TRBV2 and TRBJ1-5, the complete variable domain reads EPEVTQTPSHQVTQMGQEVILRCVPISNHLYFYWYRQILGQKVEFLVSFYNNEISEKSEIFDDQFSVERPDGSNFTLKIRSTKLEDSAMYFCASSRQGGQPQHFGDGTRLSIL.

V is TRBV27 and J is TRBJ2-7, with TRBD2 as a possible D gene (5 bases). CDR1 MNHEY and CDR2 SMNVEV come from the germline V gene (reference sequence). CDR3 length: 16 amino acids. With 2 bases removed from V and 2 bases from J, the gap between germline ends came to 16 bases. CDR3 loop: CASSLRPGVNAYEQYF. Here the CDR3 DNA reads TGTGCCAGCAGTTTACGGCCCGGGGTCAACGCCTACGAGCAGTACTTC.

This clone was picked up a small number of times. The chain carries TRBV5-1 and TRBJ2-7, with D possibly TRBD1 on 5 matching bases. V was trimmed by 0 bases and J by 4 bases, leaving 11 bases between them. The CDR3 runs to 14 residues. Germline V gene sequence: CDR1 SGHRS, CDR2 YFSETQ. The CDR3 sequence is CASSLETGRYEQYF. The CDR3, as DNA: TGCGCCAGCAGCTTGGAAACAGGCAGGTACGAGCAGTACTTC.

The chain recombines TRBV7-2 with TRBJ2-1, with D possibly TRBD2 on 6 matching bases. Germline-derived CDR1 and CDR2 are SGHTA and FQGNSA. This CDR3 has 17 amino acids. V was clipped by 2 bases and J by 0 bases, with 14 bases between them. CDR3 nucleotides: TGTGCCAGCAGCTTAAGGTCTAGCGTAAGCTCCTACAATGAGCAGTTCTTC. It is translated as CASSLRSSVSSYNEQFF. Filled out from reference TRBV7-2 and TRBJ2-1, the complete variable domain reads GAGVSQSPSNKVTEKGKDVELRCDPISGHTALYWYRQSLGQGLEFLIYFQGNSAPDKSGLPSDRFSAERTGGSVSTLTIQRTQQEDSAVYLCASSLRSSVSSYNEQFFGPGTRLTVL.

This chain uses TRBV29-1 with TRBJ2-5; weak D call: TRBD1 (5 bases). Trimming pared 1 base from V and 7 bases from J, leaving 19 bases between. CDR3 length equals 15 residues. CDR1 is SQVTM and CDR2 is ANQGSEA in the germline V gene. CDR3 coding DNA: TGCAGCGTTGAAGGTGGCACAGGCCTGGTGGGGACCCAGTACTTC. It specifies CSVEGGTGLVGTQYF.

CDR3 sequence reads: CASSGQSQYEQYF. The DNA of the CDR3 is TGTGCCAGCTCAGGTCAGTCCCAATACGAGCAGTACTTC. The chain has TRBV18 and TRBJ2-7; no clear D gene. The V end lost 5 bases, the J end lost 4 bases, and 12 bases lay between the germline ends. Germline V gene lookup returns CDR1 KGHSH and CDR2 LQKENI. The CDR3 runs 13 residues.

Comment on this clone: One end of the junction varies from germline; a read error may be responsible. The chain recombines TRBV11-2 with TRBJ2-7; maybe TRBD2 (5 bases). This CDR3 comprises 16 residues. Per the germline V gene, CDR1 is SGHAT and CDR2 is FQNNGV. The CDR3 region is CASSLEGSFAVDEQYF. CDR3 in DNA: TGTGCCAGCAGCCTAGAGGGCTCCTTTGCTGTGGACGAGCAGTACTTC.

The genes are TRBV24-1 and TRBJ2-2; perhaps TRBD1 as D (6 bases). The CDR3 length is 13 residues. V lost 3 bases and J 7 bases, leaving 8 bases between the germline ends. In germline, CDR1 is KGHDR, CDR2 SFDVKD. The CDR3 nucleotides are TGTGCCACCAGTGATGGACAGATCGGGGAGCTGTTTTTT. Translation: CATSDGQIGELFF.

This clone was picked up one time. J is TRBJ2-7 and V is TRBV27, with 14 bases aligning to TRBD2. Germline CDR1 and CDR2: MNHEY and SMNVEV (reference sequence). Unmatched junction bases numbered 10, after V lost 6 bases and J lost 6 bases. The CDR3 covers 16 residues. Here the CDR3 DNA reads TGTGCCAGCAGACCCCCCGGGACTAGCGGGAGAGGCGAGCAGTACTTC. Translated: CASRPPGTSGRGEQYF.

Written as DNA, the CDR3 is TGTGCCAGCAGCTTAGCTAGGGGGCCCCTCTACGAGCAGTACTTC. This gives the protein CASSLARGPLYEQYF. The chain links TRBV7-2 to TRBJ2-7, with 7 nucleotides matching TRBD1. Per the germline V gene, CDR1 is SGHTA and CDR2 is FQGNSA. CDR3 length equals 15 residues. The ends lost 0 bases at V and 3 bases at J; junction bases unmatched: 5. The full variable domain, in which reference TRBV7-2 and TRBJ2-7 provide the parts outside the CDR3, is GAGVSQSPSNKVTEKGKDVELRCDPISGHTALYWYRQSLGQGLEFLIYFQGNSAPDKSGLPSDRFSAERTGGSVSTLTIQRTQQEDSAVYLCASSLARGPLYEQYFGPGTRLTVT.

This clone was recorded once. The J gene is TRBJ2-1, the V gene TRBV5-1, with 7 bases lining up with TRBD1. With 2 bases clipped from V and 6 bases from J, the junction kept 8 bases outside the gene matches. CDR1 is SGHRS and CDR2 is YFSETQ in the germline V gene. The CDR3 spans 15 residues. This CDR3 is CASSFRRGPFNEQFF. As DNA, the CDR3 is TGCGCCAGCAGCTTTCGTAGGGGGCCCTTCAATGAGCAGTTCTTC.

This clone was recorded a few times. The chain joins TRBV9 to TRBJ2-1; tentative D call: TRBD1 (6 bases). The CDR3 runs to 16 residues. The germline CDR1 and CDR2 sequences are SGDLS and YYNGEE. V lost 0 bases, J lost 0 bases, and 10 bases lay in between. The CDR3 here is CASSVAKDSSYNEQFF. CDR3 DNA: TGTGCCAGCAGCGTAGCAAAGGACAGCTCCTACAATGAGCAGTTCTTC.

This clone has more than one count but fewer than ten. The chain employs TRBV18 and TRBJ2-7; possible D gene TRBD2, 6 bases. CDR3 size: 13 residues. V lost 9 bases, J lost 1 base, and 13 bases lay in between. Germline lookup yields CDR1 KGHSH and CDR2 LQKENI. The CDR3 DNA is TGTGCCAGTGGCGGGGCCAATTCCTACGAGCAGTACTTC. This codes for CASGGANSYEQYF.

CDR3 amino acids: CASSSTVDNEQFF. As DNA, the CDR3 is TGTGCCAGCAGCTCGACAGTAGACAATGAGCAGTTCTTC. The chain combines TRBV7-3 with TRBJ2-1; D perhaps matches TRBD1 (5 bases). CDR3 length equals 13 residues. With 4 bases removed from V and 5 bases from J, the gap between germline ends came to 9 bases. Germline CDR1 reads SGHTA; CDR2 reads FQGTGA.

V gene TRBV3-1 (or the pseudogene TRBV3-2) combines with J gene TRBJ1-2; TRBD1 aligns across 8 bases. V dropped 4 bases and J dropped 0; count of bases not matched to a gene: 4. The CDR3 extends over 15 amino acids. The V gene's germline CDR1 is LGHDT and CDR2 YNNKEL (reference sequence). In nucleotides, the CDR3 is TGTGCCAGCAGCCGCTGGACAGGGTCTAACTATGGCTACACCTTC. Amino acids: CASSRWTGSNYGYTF.

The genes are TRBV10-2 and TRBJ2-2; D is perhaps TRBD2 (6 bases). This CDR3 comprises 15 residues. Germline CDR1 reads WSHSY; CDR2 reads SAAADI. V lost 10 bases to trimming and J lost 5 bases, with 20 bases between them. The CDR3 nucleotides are TGCGCCACCCGAAACGGGAGCTTGAGGACCGGGGAGCTGTTTTTT. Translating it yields CATRNGSLRTGELFF.

The CDR3 is CASSILFDRGQQETQYF. The CDR3 DNA is TGTGCCAGTAGTATCCTCTTCGACAGGGGGCAGCAAGAGACCCAGTACTTC. This chain uses TRBV19 with TRBJ2-5; TRBD1 agrees at 10 bases. CDR3 length: 17 amino acids. Looked up from germline, CDR1 is LNHDA and CDR2 is SQIVND (reference sequence). V dropped 3 bases and J dropped 2; count of bases not matched to a gene: 9. Combining the CDR3 with reference TRBV19 and TRBJ2-5 gives the whole variable domain DGGITQSPKYLFRKEGQNVTLSCEQNLNHDAMYWYRQDPGQGLRLIYYSQIVNDFQKGDIAEGYSVSREKKESFPLTVTSAQKNPTAFYLCASSILFDRGQQETQYFGPGTRLLVL.

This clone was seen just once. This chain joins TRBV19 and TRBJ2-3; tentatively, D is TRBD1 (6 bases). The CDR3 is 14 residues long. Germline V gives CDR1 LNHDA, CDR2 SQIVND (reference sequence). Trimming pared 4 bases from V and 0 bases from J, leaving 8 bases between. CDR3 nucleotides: TGTGCCAGTAGTAACCAGGGGAGCACAGATACGCAGTATTTT. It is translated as CASSNQGSTDTQYF. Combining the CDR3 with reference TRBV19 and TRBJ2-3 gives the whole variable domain DGGITQSPKYLFRKEGQNVTLSCEQNLNHDAMYWYRQDPGQGLRLIYYSQIVNDFQKGDIAEGYSVSREKKESFPLTVTSAQKNPTAFYLCASSNQGSTDTQYFGPGTRLTVL.

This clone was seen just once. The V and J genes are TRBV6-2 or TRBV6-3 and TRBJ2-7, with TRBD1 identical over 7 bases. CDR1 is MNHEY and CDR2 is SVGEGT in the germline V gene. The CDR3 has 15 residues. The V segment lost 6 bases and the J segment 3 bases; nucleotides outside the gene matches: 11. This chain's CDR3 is CASSHTLGQDYEQYF. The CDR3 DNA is TGTGCCAGCAGCCACACCCTAGGACAGGACTACGAGCAGTACTTC.

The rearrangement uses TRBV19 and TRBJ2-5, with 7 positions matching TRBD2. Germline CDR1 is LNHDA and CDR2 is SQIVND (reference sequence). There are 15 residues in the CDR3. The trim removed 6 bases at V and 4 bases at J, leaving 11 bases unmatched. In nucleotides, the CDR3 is TGTGCCAGTAGCTCCGGGACGGGGGGTCTAGAGACCCAGTACTTC. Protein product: CASSSGTGGLETQYF.

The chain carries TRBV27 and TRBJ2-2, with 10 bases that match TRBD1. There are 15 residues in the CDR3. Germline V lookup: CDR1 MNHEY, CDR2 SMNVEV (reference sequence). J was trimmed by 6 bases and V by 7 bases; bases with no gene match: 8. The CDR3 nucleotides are TGTGCCAGCAAAAAAGACAGGGGGCCTTCCGGGGAGCTGTTTTTT. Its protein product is CASKKDRGPSGELFF.

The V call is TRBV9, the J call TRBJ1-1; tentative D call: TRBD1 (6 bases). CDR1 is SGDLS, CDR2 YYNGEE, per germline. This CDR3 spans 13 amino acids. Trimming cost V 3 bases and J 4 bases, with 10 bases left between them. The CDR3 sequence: CASSAGVFTEAFF. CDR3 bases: TGTGCCAGCAGCGCAGGGGTTTTCACTGAAGCTTTCTTT.